The clone carrying this T cell receptor (beta chain) was picked up a small number of times. Its antigen is not known. This sample is part of a study of CD8 T cells in ankylosing spondylitis. Study results and caveats: Some motif variants had been reported before (in reactive arthritis synovial fluid and blood). Seemingly distinctive of ankylosing spondylitis blood was a TCR beta motif formed by eight highly homologous variants. Reports say disease-linked clones showed up significantly more in matched ankylosing spondylitis synovial fluid.

Generation of TCR beta libraries employed quantitative 5'-RACE incorporating molecular barcodes. TCRdb independently ran MiXCR on the 5' RACE reads; one entry per CDR3 protein. Here the sample spans under 150,000 distinct CDR3 sequences, roughly 17% being singletons. This sequence was found in a male donor with ankylosing spondylitis. The sequenced material came from blood, either unsorted or a sorted T cell fraction (not recorded which).

The CDR3 DNA reads as TGCGCCAGCAGCCAAGCCGGACAGGCCGGCTATGGCTACACCTTC. It encodes CASSQAGQAGYGYTF. This sequence joins TRBV4-1 and TRBJ1-2; 7 bases align to TRBD1. Germline CDR1 reads MGHRA; CDR2 reads YSYEKL. V shed 1 base, J shed 4 bases, and the junction held 6 bases outside the gene matches. CDR3 length equals 15 residues.